This T cell receptor beta chain comes out of a study of blood T cell repertoires in COVID-19. The J segment lost 4 bases and the V segment lost 4 bases, leaving 0 bases of the junction unmatched. The CDR3 has 12 amino acids. Per the germline V gene, CDR1 is SQVTM and CDR2 is ANQGSEA. This table comes from immunoSEQ multiplex PCR, and its TCRdb copy is limited to in-frame clones, with some not included. Here the sample spans over 130,000 clones, 84% being singletons. This receptor was obtained from a man aged 45 to 65 in a cohort exposed to, infected with or recovered from COVID-19 (not recorded which). Source material: PBMCs or T cells enriched from blood (not recorded which). V is TRBV29-1 and J is TRBJ2-3; 9 bases line up with TRBD1. The CDR3, as DNA: TGCAGCGTTGGACAGGGGGCAGATACGCAGTATTTT. Its protein product is CSVGQGADTQYF.